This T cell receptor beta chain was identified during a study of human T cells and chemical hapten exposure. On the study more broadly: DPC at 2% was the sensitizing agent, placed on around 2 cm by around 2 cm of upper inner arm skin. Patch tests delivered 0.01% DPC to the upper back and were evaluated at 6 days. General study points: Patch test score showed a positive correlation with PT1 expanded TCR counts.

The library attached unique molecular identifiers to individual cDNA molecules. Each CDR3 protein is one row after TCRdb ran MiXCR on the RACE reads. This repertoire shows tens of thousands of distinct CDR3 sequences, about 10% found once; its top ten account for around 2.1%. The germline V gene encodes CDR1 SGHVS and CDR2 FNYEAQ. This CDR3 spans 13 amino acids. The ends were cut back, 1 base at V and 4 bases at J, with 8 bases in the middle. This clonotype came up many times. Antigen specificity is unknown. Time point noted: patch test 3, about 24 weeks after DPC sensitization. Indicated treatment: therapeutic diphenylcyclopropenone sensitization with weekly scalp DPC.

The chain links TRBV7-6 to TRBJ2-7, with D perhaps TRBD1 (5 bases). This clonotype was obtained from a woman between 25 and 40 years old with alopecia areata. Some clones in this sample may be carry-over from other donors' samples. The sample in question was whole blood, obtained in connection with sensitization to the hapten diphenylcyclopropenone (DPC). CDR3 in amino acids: CASSLGAGYEQYF. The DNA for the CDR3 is TGTGCCAGCAGCTTAGGTGCAGGGTACGAGCAGTACTTC.